This passage covers 2 T cell receptor beta chains from one sample sequenced in a study of CD8 T cells in ankylosing spondylitis (dated by TCRdb to about 2017). Summary of the overall study and its limitations: Blood from ankylosing spondylitis patients appeared to be characterized by a TCR beta motif made up of several highly homologous amino acid variants.

Library construction relied on 5' RACE. The run used an Illumina HiSeq 2500. TCRdb applied fastp at Q25 and MiXCR to the public reads, then kept only in-frame beta chains. Under each unique CDR3 protein, matching rows form one entry showing the most common genes and DNA. Within this sample are about 540,000 distinct CDR3 sequences, with 10% to 15% of them counted one time only. The top ten constitute approximately 6.2% of the sample. The antigens of these receptors remain unknown. Sequenced sample: blood, either unsorted or a sorted T cell fraction (not recorded which). These receptor sequences come from a male donor with ankylosing spondylitis.

This clonotype was seen a handful of times. The chain couples TRBV5-1 to TRBJ2-2, with 9 nucleotides matching TRBD1. The CDR3 length is 16 residues. Germline V CDR1 and CDR2: SGHRS, YFSETQ. Unmatched junction bases numbered 7, after V lost 4 bases and J lost 3 bases. As DNA, the CDR3 is TGCGCCAGCAGCCCCTCCCACAGGGGGCACACCGGGGAGCTGTTTTTT. Translating gives CASSPSHRGHTGELFF.

Only a few counts were recorded for this clonotype. The J gene is TRBJ2-7, the V gene TRBV5-1, with TRBD2 matching 14 bases. The CDR3 sequence is 15 residues long. Germline assignment: CDR1 SGHRS and CDR2 YFSETQ. Germline trimming cut 7 bases from V and 7 bases from J; bases unmatched to any gene: 10. The CDR3 sequence is CASRQGLAGADEQYV. Written as DNA, the CDR3 is TGCGCCAGCCGCCAGGGACTAGCGGGAGCTGATGAGCAGTACGTC.